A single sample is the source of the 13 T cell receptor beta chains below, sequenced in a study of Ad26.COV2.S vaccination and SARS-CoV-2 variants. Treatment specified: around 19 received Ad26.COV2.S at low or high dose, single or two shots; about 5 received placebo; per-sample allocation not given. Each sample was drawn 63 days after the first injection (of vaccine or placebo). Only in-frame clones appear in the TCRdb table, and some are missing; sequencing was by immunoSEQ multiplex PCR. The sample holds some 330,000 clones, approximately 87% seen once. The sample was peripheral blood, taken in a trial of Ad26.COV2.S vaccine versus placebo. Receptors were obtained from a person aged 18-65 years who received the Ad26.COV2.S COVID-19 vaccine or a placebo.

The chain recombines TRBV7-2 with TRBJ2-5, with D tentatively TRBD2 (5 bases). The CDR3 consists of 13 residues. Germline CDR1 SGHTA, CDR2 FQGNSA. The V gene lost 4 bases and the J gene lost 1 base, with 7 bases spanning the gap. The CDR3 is CASSSSGQETQYF. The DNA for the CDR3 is TGTGCCAGCAGCTCCAGCGGCCAAGAGACCCAGTACTTC.

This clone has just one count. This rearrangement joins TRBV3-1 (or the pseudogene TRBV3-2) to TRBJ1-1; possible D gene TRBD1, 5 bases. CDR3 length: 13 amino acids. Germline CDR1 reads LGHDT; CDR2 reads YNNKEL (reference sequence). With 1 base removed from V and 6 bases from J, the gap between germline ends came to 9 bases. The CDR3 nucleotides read TGTGCCAGCAGCCAAGGCTCAGGGTCTGAAGCTTTCTTT. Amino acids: CASSQGSGSEAFF.

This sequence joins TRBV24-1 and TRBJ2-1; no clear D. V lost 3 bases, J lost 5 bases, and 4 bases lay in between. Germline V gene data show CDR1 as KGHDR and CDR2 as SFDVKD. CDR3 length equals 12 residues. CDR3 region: CATSDPDNEQFF. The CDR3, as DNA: TGTGCCACCAGTGATCCGGACAATGAGCAGTTCTTC.

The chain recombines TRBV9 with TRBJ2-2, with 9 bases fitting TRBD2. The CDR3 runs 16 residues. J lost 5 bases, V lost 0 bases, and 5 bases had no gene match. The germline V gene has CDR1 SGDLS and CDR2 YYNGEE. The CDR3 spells CASSVGAGGWTGELFF. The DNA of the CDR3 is TGTGCCAGCAGCGTAGGGGCGGGAGGGTGGACCGGGGAGCTGTTTTTT. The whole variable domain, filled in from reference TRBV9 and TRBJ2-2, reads DSGVTQTPKHLITATGQRVTLRCSPRSGDLSVYWYQQSLDQGLQFLIQYYNGEERAKGNILERFSAQQFPDLHSELNLSSLELGDSALYFCASSVGAGGWTGELFFGEGSRLTVL.

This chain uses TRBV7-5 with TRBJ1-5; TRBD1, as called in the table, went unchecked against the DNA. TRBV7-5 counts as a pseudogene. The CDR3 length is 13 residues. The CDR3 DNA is TGTGCCAGAAGCTTACAGGGCAATCAGCCCCAGCATTTT. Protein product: CARSLQGNQPQHF.

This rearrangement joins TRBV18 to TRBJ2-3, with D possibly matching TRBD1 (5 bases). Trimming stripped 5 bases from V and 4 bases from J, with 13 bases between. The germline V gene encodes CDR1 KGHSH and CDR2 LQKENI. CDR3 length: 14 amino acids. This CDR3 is CASSYGQGPDTQYF. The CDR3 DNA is TGTGCCAGCTCATACGGCCAGGGTCCAGATACGCAGTATTTT.

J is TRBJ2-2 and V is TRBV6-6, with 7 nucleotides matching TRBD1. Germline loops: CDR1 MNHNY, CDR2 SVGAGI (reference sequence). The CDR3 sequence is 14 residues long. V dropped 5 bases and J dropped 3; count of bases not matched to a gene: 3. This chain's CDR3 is CASSGQDYTGELFF. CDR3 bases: TGTGCCAGCAGTGGACAGGACTACACCGGGGAGCTGTTTTTT.

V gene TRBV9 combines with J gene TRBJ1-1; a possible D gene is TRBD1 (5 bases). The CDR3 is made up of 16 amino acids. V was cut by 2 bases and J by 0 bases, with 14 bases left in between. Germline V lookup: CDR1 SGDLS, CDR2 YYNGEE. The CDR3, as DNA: TGTGCCAGCAGCGTCCTACCTGACAGTGTGAACACTGAAGCTTTCTTT. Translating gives CASSVLPDSVNTEAFF. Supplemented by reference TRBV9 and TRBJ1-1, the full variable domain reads DSGVTQTPKHLITATGQRVTLRCSPRSGDLSVYWYQQSLDQGLQFLIQYYNGEERAKGNILERFSAQQFPDLHSELNLSSLELGDSALYFCASSVLPDSVNTEAFFGQGTRLTVV.

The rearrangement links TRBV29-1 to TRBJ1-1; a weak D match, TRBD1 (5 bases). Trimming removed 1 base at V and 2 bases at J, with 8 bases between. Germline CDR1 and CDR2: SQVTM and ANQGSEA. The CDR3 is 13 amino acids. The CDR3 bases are TGCAGCGTTGAAGTACAGGCCAACACTGAAGCTTTCTTT. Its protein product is CSVEVQANTEAFF.

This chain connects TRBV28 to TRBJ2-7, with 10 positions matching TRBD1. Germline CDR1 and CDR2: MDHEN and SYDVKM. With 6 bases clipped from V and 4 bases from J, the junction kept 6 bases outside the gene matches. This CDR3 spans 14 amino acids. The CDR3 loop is CASRGTGAPYEQYV. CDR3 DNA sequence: TGTGCCAGCAGAGGGACAGGGGCGCCGTACGAGCAGTACGTC.

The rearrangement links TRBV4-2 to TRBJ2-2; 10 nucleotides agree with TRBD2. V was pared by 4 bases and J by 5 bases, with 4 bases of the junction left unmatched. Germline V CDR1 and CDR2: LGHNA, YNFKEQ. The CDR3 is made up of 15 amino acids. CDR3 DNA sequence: TGTGCCAGCAGCCCTAGCGGGGGTGGAACCGGGGAGCTGTTTTTT. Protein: CASSPSGGGTGELFF.

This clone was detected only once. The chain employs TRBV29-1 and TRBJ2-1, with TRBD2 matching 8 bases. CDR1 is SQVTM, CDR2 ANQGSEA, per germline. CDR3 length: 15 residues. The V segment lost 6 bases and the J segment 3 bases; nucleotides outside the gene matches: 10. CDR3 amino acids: CSVAGGEIYYNEQFF. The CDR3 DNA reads TGCAGCGTCGCGGGGGGCGAAATATACTACAATGAGCAGTTCTTC.

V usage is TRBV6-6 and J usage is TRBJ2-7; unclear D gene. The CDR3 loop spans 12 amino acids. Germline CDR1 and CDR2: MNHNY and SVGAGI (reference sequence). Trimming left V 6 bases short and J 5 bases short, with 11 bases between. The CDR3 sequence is CASSPRPDEQYF. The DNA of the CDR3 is TGTGCCAGCAGCCCCCGTCCCGACGAGCAGTACTTC.